The rows below give T cell receptor beta chains drawn from one sample of a study of OX40 agonist ivuxolimab in advanced cancers. TCRdb's table, derived via immunoSEQ multiplex PCR, lists solely in-frame clones and lacks some. The table shows about 78,000 clones, with almost 85% occurring only once. Source: CD4+ or CD8+ T cells sorted from blood, taken in a trial of the OX40 agonist ivuxolimab. The receptors derive from an adult with an advanced solid tumor such as melanoma, head and neck, liver or kidney cancer. CDR3s include the opening cysteine and the closing phenylalanine or tryptophan. D genes are given only for firm matches. Part of the rows lack a size; the others show once, few, many or a class for expanded clones.

abundance	d_gene	v_gene	j_gene	CDR3nt	CDR3aa
-	-	TRBV6-5	TRBJ1-3	TGTGCCAGCAGCCCCCCGGACGGAAACACCATATATTTT	CASSPPDGNTIYF
few	TRBD1	TRBV19	TRBJ1-4	TGTGCCAGCCGAGGACAGGGCGAACTTGAAAAACTGTTTTTT	CASRGQGELEKLFF
-	-	TRBV7-8	TRBJ2-7	TGTGCCAGCAGCTTAGCCTTCTCGTCCCGGCTTGAGCAGTACTTC	CASSLAFSSRLEQYF
-	-	TRBV15	TRBJ2-3	TGTGCCACCAGCAGAGATGGGCCGGGGGATACGCAGTATTTT	CATSRDGPGDTQYF
-	-	TRBV6-5	TRBJ2-6	TGTGCCACCAGGGTCCCTGGGGCCAACGTCCTGACTTTC	CATRVPGANVLTF
-	TRBD1	TRBV6-1	TRBJ1-5	TGTGCCAGCAGTGGCCCGGCCGGGACAGGGGTTAGGCCCAATCAGCCCCAGCATTTT	CASSGPAGTGVRPNQPQHF
-	-	TRBV7-9	TRBJ2-1	TGTGCCAGCAGCGCTGGCCAAAGGGCCATTGAGCAGTTCTTC	CASSAGQRAIEQFF
-	-	TRBV6-1	TRBJ2-3	TGTGCCAGCAGTGGGGGGGGACAGCTAAACACAGATACGCAGTATTTT	CASSGGGQLNTDTQYF
once	-	TRBV14	TRBJ1-3	TGTGCCAGCAGCCAATTCTCGAACACCATATATTTT	CASSQFSNTIYF
-	-	TRBV19	TRBJ1-2	TGTGCCAGTAGTATAGTAACAAGCGCGGGAATCTATGGCTACACCTTC	CASSIVTSAGIYGYTF
-	-	TRBV27	TRBJ2-3	TGTGCCAGCAGTTTAGGGACTTTATCCACAGATACGCAGTATTTT	CASSLGTLSTDTQYF
-	-	TRBV7-9	TRBJ1-2	TGTGCCAGCAGCTTAGTTCCGGGAAACTATGGCTACACCTTC	CASSLVPGNYGYTF
-	TRBD2	TRBV5-1	TRBJ2-3	TGCGCCAGCAGCTTATGGCGGCTAGCGGGGGTTACAGATACGCAGTATTTT	CASSLWRLAGVTDTQYF
-	TRBD1	TRBV27	TRBJ1-4	TGTGCCAGCAGTCCCCAGGGGGGAACTAATGAAAAACTGTTTTTT	CASSPQGGTNEKLFF
-	-	TRBV28	TRBJ2-3	TGTGCCAGCAGTTTACCCGACCCAATGGATACGCAGTATTTT	CASSLPDPMDTQYF
few	TRBD1	TRBV7-2	TRBJ1-2	TGTGCCAGCAGCCAGGGACAGGTAGACGGCTACACCTTC	CASSQGQVDGYTF
-	-	TRBV7-9	TRBJ1-2	TGTGCCAGCAGCTTAGCGGCAGACTATGGCTACACCTTC	CASSLAADYGYTF
-	-	TRBV11-2	TRBJ1-5	TGTGCCAGCAGCCACTCCCCACGGAATGAGGCCCAGCATTTT	CASSHSPRNEAQHF
-	TRBD2	TRBV7-8	TRBJ2-1	TGTGCCAGCAGCTTAGGGCCCCAGTTTGCTAGCGGGCATGAGCAGTTCTTC	CASSLGPQFASGHEQFF
-	-	TRBV28	TRBJ1-3	TGTGCCAGCAGTTTGCAGGGAAACACCATATATTTT	CASSLQGNTIYF
-	-	TRBV2	TRBJ2-5	TGTGCCAGCAGTTCCCCGGGGATTGTAGGGGAGACCCAGTACTTC	CASSSPGIVGETQYF
-	-	TRBV6-1	TRBJ1-5	TGTGCCAGCAGCGGTGGGTGGGGAAAGGGTCAGCCCCAGCATTTT	CASSGGWGKGQPQHF
-	-	TRBV18	TRBJ1-2	TGTGCCAGCTCACCACCGCAAAACTATGGCTACACCTTC	CASSPPQNYGYTF
-	TRBD2	TRBV6-6	TRBJ2-7	TGTGCCAGCAGTTGGGAGGGAAGCTCCTACGAGCAGTACTTC	CASSWEGSSYEQYF
-	-	TRBV30	TRBJ1-4	TGTGCCTGGAGTGAGGGGCGCCGTGAAAAACTGTTTTTT	CAWSEGRREKLFF
-	-	TRBV28	TRBJ1-2	TGTGCCAGCAGTCCAGGGTTAGGAGGGCATGGCTACACCTTC	CASSPGLGGHGYTF
few	TRBD1	TRBV20-1	TRBJ1-4	TGCAGTGTCCCCGGACAGGATTATTTT	CSVPGQDYF
once	TRBD1	TRBV10-3	TRBJ1-2	TGTGCCATCAGTGAGGGAAGGACAGGAAAGTTGAGTGGCTACACCTTC	CAISEGRTGKLSGYTF
-	-	TRBV5-6	TRBJ1-5	TGTGCCAGCAGCTCCGGAGGTGGACCCAATCAGCCCCAGCATTTT	CASSSGGGPNQPQHF
-	TRBD1	TRBV6-5	TRBJ1-4	TGTGCCAGCCTGAGTTCTCAGGGGGCAGGTGAAAAACTGTTTTTT	CASLSSQGAGEKLFF
-	TRBD1	TRBV5-8	TRBJ1-5	TGTGCCAGCAGCCCGGGACAGAGGGTAGGTCAGCCCCAGCATTTT	CASSPGQRVGQPQHF
-	-	TRBV28	TRBJ2-3	TGTGCCAGCGCCCAGGGTAGCACAGATACGCAGTATTTT	CASAQGSTDTQYF
-	TRBD2	TRBV5-4	TRBJ2-7	TGTGCCAGCAAGGCTAGCGGCTACGAGCAGTACTTC	CASKASGYEQYF
-	-	TRBV4-2	TRBJ1-4	TGTGCCAGCAGCCAAGATCAGGCGAGCGGGGGGCGAGGTGAAAAACTGTTTTTT	CASSQDQASGGRGEKLFF
-	TRBD2	TRBV4-3	TRBJ2-7	TGCGCCAGCAGCTACAAACGGGAGGAATACGAGCAGTACTTC	CASSYKREEYEQYF
-	-	TRBV6-5	TRBJ1-2	TGTGCCAGCAGTTACTCGCGGGGTGGGAACTATGGCTACACCTTC	CASSYSRGGNYGYTF
-	-	TRBV28	TRBJ1-3	TGTGCCAGCAGCTCGGACAGTGTGCCCAACACCATATATTTT	CASSSDSVPNTIYF
once	-	TRBV7-3	TRBJ2-1	TGTGCCAGCAGTCAAGGCAGGGGCACCTACAATGAGCAGTTCTTC	CASSQGRGTYNEQFF
-	-	TRBV5-1	TRBJ2-2	TGCGCCAGCAGCTTGGGGGCATCGTCCGGGGAGCTGTTTTTT	CASSLGASSGELFF
few	TRBD2	TRBV6-5	TRBJ2-2	TGTGCCAGCAGTTACCAACTAGCGGGAGCCGGGGAGCTGTTTTTT	CASSYQLAGAGELFF
-	-	TRBV21-1	TRBJ2-1	TGTGCCAGCGACCTACTAGCGGGAGAATTCGGTGAGCAGTTCTTC	CASDLLAGEFGEQFF
-	TRBD2	TRBV10-3	TRBJ2-5	TGTGCCATCAGTCCTACTAGCGGGGGAGAAGAGACCCAGTACTTC	CAISPTSGGEETQYF
-	TRBD1	TRBV4-3	TRBJ2-1	TGCGCCAGCAGCCAACAAATTCACAGGGGGTATGAGCAGTTCTTC	CASSQQIHRGYEQFF
-	-	TRBV9	TRBJ1-1	TGTGCCAGCAGCGCCCTACTGGGGCGCGGGACTGAAGCTTTCTTT	CASSALLGRGTEAFF
-	-	TRBV7-2	TRBJ1-1	TGTGCCAGCAGCTCAAGTAGGACCGCCGGGAACACTGAAGCTTTCTTT	CASSSSRTAGNTEAFF
-	-	TRBV11-3	TRBJ2-2	TGTGCCAGCAGCGCCCACCTAGAGGTAAATCGCCCCGGGGAGCTGTTTTTT	CASSAHLEVNRPGELFF
-	-	TRBV7-9	TRBJ2-3	TGTGCCAGCAGCTTAACAGATACGCAGTATTTT	CASSLTDTQYF
-	TRBD1	TRBV28	TRBJ1-5	TGTGCCAGCAGGCTTCCACAGGGGGCTCAGCCCCAGCATTTT	CASRLPQGAQPQHF
-	TRBD1	TRBV2	TRBJ2-1	TGTGCCAGCAGCGGTCCGGGACAGGGCCAAAGCTCCTACAATGAGCAGTTCTTC	CASSGPGQGQSSYNEQFF
few	-	TRBV9	TRBJ2-7	TGTGCCAGCAGCGTAGTTCAGGGGCCCTACGAGCAGTACTTC	CASSVVQGPYEQYF
-	TRBD1	TRBV10-3	TRBJ1-2	TGTGCCATCAGTCGGACAGGGGGAGATCCGAACTATGGCTACACCTTC	CAISRTGGDPNYGYTF
-	-	TRBV5-6	TRBJ2-7	TGTGCCAGCAGCCTGAGGGCGAGCTCCTACGAGCAGTACTTC	CASSLRASSYEQYF
-	-	TRBV28	TRBJ1-2	TGTGCCAGCAGTTCCGGGGCGGGGTTCGGCTACACCTTC	CASSSGAGFGYTF
-	TRBD1	TRBV5-1	TRBJ2-2	TGCGCCAGCAGTAAACAGGGGCTGACAAACACCGGGGAGCTGTTTTTT	CASSKQGLTNTGELFF
-	-	TRBV5-1	TRBJ2-5	TGCGCCAGCAGCTCTTCAGGGCCCGGGGAGACCCAGTACTTC	CASSSSGPGETQYF